The 30 T cell receptor beta chains reported below all come from one sample, sequenced in a study of blood T cell repertoires in COVID-19 (dated by TCRdb to the early 2020s). The library was built by means of the immunoSEQ multiplex PCR assay. This is the immuneACCESS table as TCRdb keeps it, with only in-frame sequences that have V and J called. A part of the clones is gone; compared with another copy, unresolved V genes explain less than half, and the rest is unexplained. In this sample the table shows 150,000 to 200,000 clones, roughly 88% of which occur a single time. Together, the top ten hold roughly 5% of the sample. Sequenced material: PBMCs or T cells enriched from blood (not recorded which). These receptors originate from a man between 65 and 85 years old who had been exposed to COVID-19.

The rearrangement links TRBV29-1 to TRBJ1-3; D is unresolved. From germline, CDR1 is SQVTM and CDR2 ANQGSEA. This CDR3 has 13 amino acids. V lost 7 bases to trimming and J lost 0 bases, with 10 bases between them. This CDR3 reads CSGSSGSGNTIYF. DNA of the CDR3: TGCAGCGGCAGTTCTGGCTCTGGAAACACCATATATTTT.

This clone was counted once. This chain joins TRBV2 and TRBJ2-7, with 9 bases aligning to TRBD2. The CDR3 has 16 residues. CDR1 is SNHLY and CDR2 is FYNNEI in the germline V gene. V lost 1 base and J lost 0; bases outside the gene matches: 4. The CDR3 sequence is CASSEGRGGVSYEQYF. The CDR3 coding sequence is TGTGCCAGCAGTGAAGGGCGCGGGGGGGTCTCCTACGAGCAGTACTTC.

There are a few counts of this clone. The chain employs TRBV12-3 or TRBV12-4 and TRBJ1-1; D uncertain. The CDR3 has 13 residues. V lost 7 bases to trimming and J lost 2 bases, with 11 bases between them. For the CDR3, the DNA is TGTGCCAGCACCCTCAGGACTAACACTGAAGCTTTCTTT. It translates to CASTLRTNTEAFF.

The chain uses TRBV19 and TRBJ2-3; TRBD2 aligns across 11 bases. Germline V lookup: CDR1 LNHDA, CDR2 SQIVND (reference sequence). CDR3 length equals 16 residues. V lost 10 bases to trimming and J lost 4 bases; unmatched junction nucleotides: 13. The CDR3 loop reads CATGTLAGGPPDTQYF. CDR3 nucleotides: TGTGCCACCGGAACCTTAGCGGGAGGGCCCCCAGATACGCAGTATTTT.

The chain employs TRBV21-1 and TRBJ2-3; the table's D gene call, TRBD1, was not cross checked with the DNA. TRBV21-1 is listed as a pseudogene. The length of the CDR3 is 19 residues. CDR3 residues: CASSKAPRQVPGDADTQYF. The CDR3 DNA sequence: TGTGCCAGCAGCAAGGCCCCTCGACAGGTACCGGGTGACGCAGATACGCAGTATTTT.

The chain joins TRBV6-1 to TRBJ2-2, with 7 nucleotides matching TRBD1. Germline lookup yields CDR1 MNHNS and CDR2 SASEGT. The CDR3 is 16 amino acids. Trimming took 4 bases from V and 4 from J; bases not matched to a gene: 9. The CDR3 DNA is TGTGCCAGCAGTGCGCGACAGGGACAAGGCACCGGGGAGCTGTTTTTT. This gives the protein CASSARQGQGTGELFF.

V usage is TRBV15 and J usage is TRBJ2-1, with 8 bases matching TRBD2. This CDR3 region has 13 residues. Germline V CDR1 and CDR2: LNHNV, YYDKDF (reference sequence). After removal of 1 base from V and 9 bases from J, the junction contained 2 bases not matched to a gene. This CDR3 reads CATSRARGGEQFF. Written as DNA, the CDR3 is TGTGCCACCAGCAGAGCCCGGGGGGGTGAGCAGTTCTTC.

J is TRBJ1-2 and V is TRBV5-1, with 8 bases fitting TRBD1. V shed 4 bases and J 0 bases; nucleotides not matched to a gene: 8. CDR1 SGHRS and CDR2 YFSETQ come from the germline V gene. There are 16 residues in the CDR3. The CDR3 loop reads CASSPRQGSANYGYTF. CDR3 in DNA: TGCGCCAGCAGCCCACGACAGGGGTCGGCTAACTATGGCTACACCTTC.

CDR3 protein: CASSIWGRSGELFF. The CDR3 DNA is TGTGCCAGTAGTATATGGGGGCGAAGCGGGGAGCTGTTTTTT. The chain recombines TRBV19 with TRBJ2-2, with D perhaps matching TRBD1 (6 bases). Germline CDR1 and CDR2: LNHDA and SQIVND (reference sequence). Between the trimmed V and J ends, which lost 2 bases and 7 bases, there was a span of 11 bases. This CDR3 region has 14 residues. Drawing the rest from reference TRBV19 and TRBJ2-2, the complete variable domain is DGGITQSPKYLFRKEGQNVTLSCEQNLNHDAMYWYRQDPGQGLRLIYYSQIVNDFQKGDIAEGYSVSREKKESFPLTVTSAQKNPTAFYLCASSIWGRSGELFFGEGSRLTVL.

CDR3 residues: CASQTGVGGYTF. In DNA, the CDR3 is TGTGCCAGCCAAACGGGGGTCGGCGGCTACACCTTC. The chain employs TRBV6-5 and TRBJ1-2, with D tentatively TRBD1 (5 bases). Deletions cut 8 bases from V and 8 bases from J, with 15 bases between. This CDR3 is 12 amino acids long. CDR1 is MNHEY and CDR2 is SVGAGI in the germline V gene.

This rearrangement joins TRBV5-1 to TRBJ2-1; 11 bases match TRBD2. Per the germline V gene, CDR1 is SGHRS and CDR2 is YFSETQ. There are 17 residues in the CDR3. V lost 0 bases, J lost 7 bases, and 9 bases stayed unmatched. CDR3 region: CASSLAWGLAARNEQFF. CDR3 DNA sequence: TGCGCCAGCAGCTTGGCCTGGGGACTAGCGGCTCGGAATGAGCAGTTCTTC.

The table lists this clone with a few counts. CDR3 nucleotides: TGTGCCAGCAGCTTAACGGGGGTCGACGGACGAGGGCAGCCCCAGCATTTT. Translated: CASSLTGVDGRGQPQHF. The gene calls are TRBV7-8 and TRBJ1-5; D perhaps matches TRBD1 (5 bases). V dropped 2 bases and J dropped 7 bases, with 21 bases sitting between them. This CDR3 spans 17 amino acids. Looked up from germline, CDR1 is SGHVS and CDR2 is FQNEAQ.

The chain is built from TRBV6-2 or TRBV6-3 and TRBJ1-2; 8 bases fit TRBD1. The V segment lost 2 bases and the J segment 7 bases; nucleotides outside the gene matches: 9. This CDR3 comprises 15 residues. Germline values: CDR1 MNHEY, CDR2 SVGEGT. CDR3 region: CASSYNPGGVSGYTF. The CDR3 DNA sequence: TGTGCCAGCAGTTACAACCCAGGGGGCGTGAGTGGCTACACCTTC.

This chain connects TRBV5-1 to TRBJ2-7, with D perhaps TRBD1 (7 bases). Trimming removed 1 base at V and 2 bases at J, with 13 bases between. The germline CDR1 and CDR2 sequences are SGHRS and YFSETQ. The CDR3 is 15 residues long. CDR3 bases: TGCGCCAGCAGCTTGTGGGGGGACAGAACCTACGAGCAGTACTTC. Residues: CASSLWGDRTYEQYF.

The chain joins TRBV5-1 to TRBJ2-1; unclear D gene. The V gene lost 3 bases and the J gene lost 5 bases, with 6 bases spanning the gap. Germline CDR1 and CDR2: SGHRS and YFSETQ. The CDR3 runs 12 residues. CDR3 residues: CASSWADNEQFF. For the CDR3, the DNA is TGCGCCAGCAGCTGGGCAGACAATGAGCAGTTCTTC. The full variable domain, rest sourced from reference TRBV5-1 and TRBJ2-1, is KAGVTQTPRYLIKTRGQQVTLSCSPISGHRSVSWYQQTPGQGLQFLFEYFSETQRNKGNFPGRFSGRQFSNSRSEMNVSTLELGDSALYLCASSWADNEQFFGPGTRLTVL.

This chain links TRBV3-1 (or the pseudogene TRBV3-2) with TRBJ2-2; 8 nucleotides agree with TRBD2. J was trimmed by 6 bases and V by 6 bases; bases with no gene match: 12. This CDR3 has 16 residues. Germline V lookup: CDR1 LGHDT, CDR2 YNNKEL (reference sequence). CDR3 in DNA: TGTGCCAGCAGGCTCACCGCCGGGACTAGTGCCGGGGAGCTGTTTTTT. Its translation is CASRLTAGTSAGELFF.

This clone was observed a single time. The CDR3 spells CASSTFTSADTQYF. The CDR3 coding sequence is TGTGCCAGCAGTACCTTCACTAGCGCAGATACGCAGTATTTT. This chain uses TRBV2 with TRBJ2-3; 7 nucleotides line up with TRBD2. The V and J ends lost 5 bases and 4 bases, in that order; junction bases with no gene match: 6. The CDR3 is 14 residues long. Per the germline V gene, CDR1 is SNHLY and CDR2 is FYNNEI.

The chain carries TRBV10-3 and TRBJ1-2, with 10 nucleotides matching TRBD1. The germline CDR1 and CDR2 sequences are ENHRY and SYGVKD. The junction had 7 bases not matched to a gene; V was cut back by 7 bases and J by 2 bases. The CDR3 is 15 amino acids. The CDR3 DNA sequence: TGTGCCATCACCTCGCCGGGACAGGGGAACTATGGCTACACCTTC. Amino acid sequence: CAITSPGQGNYGYTF.

The sample holds one count of this clone. The V and J genes are TRBV7-2 and TRBJ2-4, with TRBD1 matching over 8 bases. The V and J ends lost 3 bases and 9 bases, in that order; junction bases with no gene match: 10. The CDR3 is made up of 15 amino acids. Per germline, CDR1 SGHTA and CDR2 FQGNSA. The CDR3 bases are TGTGCCAGCAGCTTGGCCGGGACAGGCTTTGGCATTCAGTACTTC. Translation: CASSLAGTGFGIQYF. The full variable domain, its missing parts supplied by reference TRBV7-2 and TRBJ2-4, is GAGVSQSPSNKVTEKGKDVELRCDPISGHTALYWYRQSLGQGLEFLIYFQGNSAPDKSGLPSDRFSAERTGGSVSTLTIQRTQQEDSAVYLCASSLAGTGFGIQYFGAGTRLSVL.

The chain joins TRBV2 to TRBJ2-1; TRBD1 matches 7 bases. Germline trimming cut 6 bases from V and 3 bases from J; bases unmatched to any gene: 2. In germline, CDR1 is SNHLY, CDR2 FYNNEI. The CDR3 runs 13 residues. The CDR3 is CASSGTVYNEQFF. The CDR3, as DNA: TGTGCCAGCAGCGGGACAGTCTACAATGAGCAGTTCTTC.

V and J are TRBV7-6 and TRBJ1-3; D perhaps matches TRBD1 (5 bases). V was trimmed by 5 bases and J by 0 bases, leaving 8 bases between them. Per the germline V gene, CDR1 is SGHVS and CDR2 is FNYEAQ. There are 14 residues in the CDR3. CDR3 in amino acids: CASSLDSSGNTIYF. In DNA form, the CDR3 reads TGTGCCAGCAGCCTCGACAGCTCTGGAAACACCATATATTTT.

This sequence joins TRBV27 and TRBJ2-1; the D gene is possibly TRBD2 (6 bases). Trimming pared 2 bases from V and 7 bases from J, leaving 15 bases between. CDR1 MNHEY and CDR2 SMNVEV come from the germline V gene (reference sequence). The CDR3 has 15 amino acids. The CDR3 DNA follows: TGTGCCAGCAGTTTAATAGACGGAGGGTGGAATGAGCAGTTCTTC. This translates into CASSLIDGGWNEQFF.

This clone turned up a few times. This rearrangement joins TRBV2 to TRBJ2-3; perhaps TRBD1 as D (6 bases). This CDR3 has 12 amino acids. Trimming stripped 6 bases from V and 8 bases from J, with 12 bases between. Looked up from germline, CDR1 is SNHLY and CDR2 is FYNNEI. The CDR3 is CASRQGGVTQYF. The DNA for the CDR3 is TGTGCCAGCAGACAGGGTGGAGTTACGCAGTATTTT. The whole variable domain, filled in from reference TRBV2 and TRBJ2-3, reads EPEVTQTPSHQVTQMGQEVILRCVPISNHLYFYWYRQILGQKVEFLVSFYNNEISEKSEIFDDQFSVERPDGSNFTLKIRSTKLEDSAMYFCASRQGGVTQYFGPGTRLTVL.

A single count supports this clone. The chain recombines TRBV7-2 with TRBJ1-2; 8 nucleotides line up with TRBD1. Germline V CDR1 and CDR2: SGHTA, FQGNSA. This CDR3 is 15 amino acids long. V lost 9 bases to trimming and J lost 0 bases; unmatched junction nucleotides: 9. The CDR3 loop is CASSRTGNTNYGYTF. The DNA of the CDR3 is TGTGCCAGTTCCCGGACAGGGAACACTAACTATGGCTACACCTTC.

The chain uses TRBV15 and TRBJ1-5; weak D call: TRBD1 (5 bases). CDR1 LNHNV and CDR2 YYDKDF come from the germline V gene (reference sequence). With 0 bases removed from V and 9 bases from J, the gap between germline ends came to 15 bases. The CDR3 length is 15 residues. The CDR3 DNA reads TGTGCCACCAGCAGAGACAGCCAGGGCCTTGGGCCCCAGCATTTT. Its protein is CATSRDSQGLGPQHF. Filled out from reference TRBV15 and TRBJ1-5, the complete variable domain reads DAMVIQNPRYQVTQFGKPVTLSCSQTLNHNVMYWYQQKSSQAPKLLFHYYDKDFNNEADTPDNFQSRRPNTSFCFLDIRSPGLGDTAMYLCATSRDSQGLGPQHFGDGTRLSIL.

V is TRBV7-9 and J is TRBJ1-2; 8 nucleotides match TRBD1. The V segment lost 4 bases and the J segment 3 bases; nucleotides outside the gene matches: 7. CDR1 is SEHNR and CDR2 is FQNEAQ in the germline V gene (reference sequence). CDR3 length equals 15 residues. The CDR3: CASSSQGARDYGYTF. The CDR3 DNA reads TGTGCCAGCAGCTCGCAGGGGGCTCGGGACTATGGCTACACCTTC.

J is TRBJ1-4 and V is TRBV4-3; D unresolved. Trimming removed 10 bases at V and 0 bases at J, with 15 bases between. CDR3 length: 15 residues. From germline, CDR1 is LGHNA and CDR2 YSLEER. The CDR3 DNA reads TGCGCCACCACTAACCTTTACCCAACTAATGAAAAACTGTTTTTT. It codes for CATTNLYPTNEKLFF.

This chain joins TRBV29-1 and TRBJ2-7; TRBD2 aligns across 15 bases. V lost 6 bases and J lost 6; bases outside the gene matches: 9. Per germline, CDR1 SQVTM and CDR2 ANQGSEA. CDR3 length: 15 amino acids. As DNA, the CDR3 is TGCAGCGTCCCCATAGGGGGACTAGCGGGGGGCGAGCAGTACTTC. It translates to CSVPIGGLAGGEQYF.

This chain joins TRBV19 and TRBJ1-1; 9 bases fit TRBD1. Germline CDR1 LNHDA, CDR2 SQIVND (reference sequence). The CDR3 runs to 14 residues. V shed 7 bases and J 5 bases; nucleotides not matched to a gene: 8. The CDR3 DNA sequence: TGTGCCAGTAACTACAGGGGGCAGGGGACTGAAGCTTTCTTT. Translated, it gives CASNYRGQGTEAFF.

This clone was observed once. The chain employs TRBV7-2 and TRBJ2-3; 10 positions match TRBD2. CDR1 is SGHTA, CDR2 FQGNSA, per germline. V shed 1 base and J 0 bases; nucleotides not matched to a gene: 7. This CDR3 spans 18 amino acids. This chain's CDR3 is CASSLVVAGGPSTDTQYF. The CDR3 DNA reads TGTGCCAGCAGCTTAGTTGTAGCGGGGGGCCCGAGCACAGATACGCAGTATTTT.